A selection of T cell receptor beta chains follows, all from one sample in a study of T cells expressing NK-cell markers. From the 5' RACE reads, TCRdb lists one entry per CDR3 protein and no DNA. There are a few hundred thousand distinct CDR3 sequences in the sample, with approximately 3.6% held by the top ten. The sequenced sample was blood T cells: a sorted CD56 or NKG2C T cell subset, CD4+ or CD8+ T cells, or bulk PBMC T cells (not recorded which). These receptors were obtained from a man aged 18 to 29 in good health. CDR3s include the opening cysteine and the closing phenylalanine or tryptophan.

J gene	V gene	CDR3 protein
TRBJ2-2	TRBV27	CASKGGSALPLRSNTGELFF
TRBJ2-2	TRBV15	CATSRGGQLLTGELFF
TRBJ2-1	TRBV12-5	CASGKGDFSYNEQFF
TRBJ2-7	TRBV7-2	CASSLGTGQQYF
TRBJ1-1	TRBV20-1	CSAGVRGTEAFF
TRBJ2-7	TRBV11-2	CASSEGVEQYF
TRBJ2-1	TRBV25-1	CASSNIGTGDEQFF
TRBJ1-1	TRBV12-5	CASGWGTPNTEAFF
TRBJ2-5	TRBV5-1	CASSSGETQYF
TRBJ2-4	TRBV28	CASSLLGPEDIQYF
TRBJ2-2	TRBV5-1	CASSLAREGELFF
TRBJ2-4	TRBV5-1	CASSFGQSKDIQYF
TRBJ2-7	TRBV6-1	CASIPAPYEQYF
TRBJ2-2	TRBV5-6	CASRLTSGPIGELFF
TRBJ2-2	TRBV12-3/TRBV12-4	CASSSRLLNTGELFF
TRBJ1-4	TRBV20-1	CSAPQGAANEKLFF
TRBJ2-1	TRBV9	CASSVVGLASEQFF
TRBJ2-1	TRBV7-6	CASSPKDYWGNEQFF
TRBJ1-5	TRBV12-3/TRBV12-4	CASSVGARQPQHF
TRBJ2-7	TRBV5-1	CASSLGAGRDEQYF
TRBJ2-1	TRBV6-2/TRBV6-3	CASSYGAVRGGQAYNEQFF
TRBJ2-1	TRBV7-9	CASSLLAGGPSGEQFF
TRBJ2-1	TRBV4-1	CASSQLLLSYNEQFF
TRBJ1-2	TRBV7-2	CASSLPGQVNYGYTF
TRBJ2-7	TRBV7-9	CASSRDSVRSYEQYF
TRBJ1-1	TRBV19	CASSIALATSEAFF
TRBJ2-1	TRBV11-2	CASSSGLAGGFRNEQFF
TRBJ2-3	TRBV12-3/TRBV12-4	CASTRTGGAYGTDTQYF
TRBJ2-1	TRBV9	CASSALAGGYNEQFF
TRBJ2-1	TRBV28	CASSSVGVRLAGEDEQFF
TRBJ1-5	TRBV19	CASSIRTSNQPQHF
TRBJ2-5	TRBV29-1	CSVGAGSGSGETQYF
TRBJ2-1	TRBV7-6	CASSLEQTYNEQFF
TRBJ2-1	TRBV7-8	CASSFGVDREQFF
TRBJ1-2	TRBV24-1	CATSDPYGGGYGYTF
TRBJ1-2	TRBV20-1	CSARESRIAGGGYTF
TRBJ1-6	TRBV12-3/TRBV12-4	CASSFRGVHGGSSYNSPLHF
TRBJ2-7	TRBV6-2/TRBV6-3	CASSSYREEQYF
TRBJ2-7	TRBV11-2	CASSQLQGGYEQYF
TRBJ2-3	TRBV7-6	CASSLGYSARAQYF
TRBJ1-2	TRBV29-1	CSTQAQGSGYTF
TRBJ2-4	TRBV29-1	CSTRGDSAKNIQYF
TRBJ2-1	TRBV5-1	CASSLEGRGMNEQFF
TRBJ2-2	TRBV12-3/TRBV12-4	CASSALGQLSGELFF
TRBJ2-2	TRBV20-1	CSARDLGTSGRALLPGELFF